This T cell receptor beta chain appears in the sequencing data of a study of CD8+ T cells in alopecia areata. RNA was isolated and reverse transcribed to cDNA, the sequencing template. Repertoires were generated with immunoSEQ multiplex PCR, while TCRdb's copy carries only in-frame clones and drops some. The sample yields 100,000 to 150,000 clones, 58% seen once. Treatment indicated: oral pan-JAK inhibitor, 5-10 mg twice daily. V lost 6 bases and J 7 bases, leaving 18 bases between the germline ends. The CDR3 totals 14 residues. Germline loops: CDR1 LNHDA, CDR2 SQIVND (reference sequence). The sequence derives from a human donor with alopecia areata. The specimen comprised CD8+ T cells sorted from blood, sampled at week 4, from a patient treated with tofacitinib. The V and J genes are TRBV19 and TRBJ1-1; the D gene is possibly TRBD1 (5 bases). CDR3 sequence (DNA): TGTGCCAGTAGGGAAGGATGGGGGTCTAATGAAGCTTTCTTT. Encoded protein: CASREGWGSNEAFF.